These T cell receptor beta chains were read from a single sample in a study of T cell changes during pregnancy in multiple sclerosis. Produced via immunoSEQ multiplex PCR; TCRdb's table is partial and in-frame only. Of around 40,000 clones detected, roughly nine tenths appear once; the ten largest clones hold around 0.47%. The starting material was CD4+ T cells from peripheral blood mononuclear cells, obtained in the first trimester of pregnancy. The receptors were gathered from a female donor in good health, enrolled as a control in a pregnancy study. Both conserved end residues are part of each CDR3. The D gene is left open where the match is weak. Rows give clone size only sometimes, using once, few, many, or a class for an expanded clone.

>TRBD1|TRBJ1-5|.|14|TRBV5-5
TGTGCCAGCAGCCCGACAGGGGGAAATCAGCCCCAGCATTTT
CASSPTGGNQPQHF
>.|TRBJ1-1|.|13|TRBV27
TGTGCCAGCAGTCTGCGACAGAGCGCTGAAGCTTTCTTT
CASSLRQSAEAFF
>TRBD1|TRBJ2-7|.|14|TRBV28
TGTGCCAGCAGTTTTCCAGGGGGAGCCTACGAGCAGTACTTC
CASSFPGGAYEQYF
>.|TRBJ1-1|.|15|TRBV6-1
TGTGCCAGCAGTGAGATGGCAGGGGTGAACACTGAAGCTTTCTTT
CASSEMAGVNTEAFF
>.|TRBJ2-3|.|15|TRBV4-2
TGTGCCAGCAGCTTGGGGCAGGGGTTAACAGATACGCAGTATTTT
CASSLGQGLTDTQYF
>TRBD1|TRBJ1-2|.|15|TRBV28
TGTGCCAGCAGTAGTACAGGGGGATGGGGCTATGGCTACACCTTC
CASSSTGGWGYGYTF
>.|TRBJ1-6|.|15|TRBV7-6
TGTGCCAGCAGCTTAAGGATAGGGGCCAATTCACCCCTCCACTTT
CASSLRIGANSPLHF
>.|TRBJ1-2|.|16|TRBV4-2
TGTGCCAGCAGCCAAGAGTCCCAAAACACAGGATTTGGCTACACCTTC
CASSQESQNTGFGYTF
>.|TRBJ1-1|.|16|TRBV18
TGTGCCAGCTCACTCACTACAGGGTCCATGAACACTGAAGCTTTCTTT
CASSLTTGSMNTEAFF
>.|TRBJ2-7|.|12|TRBV5-4
TGTGCCAGCAGCTTTGGCAGCTACGAGCAGTACTTC
CASSFGSYEQYF
>TRBD2|TRBJ2-3|.|13|TRBV2
TGTGCCGCGACTAGCGGCCCCACAGATACGCAGTATTTT
CAATSGPTDTQYF
>.|TRBJ1-1|.|14|TRBV5-1
TGCGCCAGCAGCTTGGAACAGGGACGCACTGAAGCTTTCTTT
CASSLEQGRTEAFF
>.|TRBJ1-1|.|16|TRBV28
TGTGCCAGCAGTCATCTTGGGGGGAAGGGGAACACTGAAGCTTTCTTT
CASSHLGGKGNTEAFF
>TRBD1|TRBJ1-2|.|13|TRBV4-2
TGTGCCAGCAGCCCAGGGGGGCGCGATGGCTACACCTTC
CASSPGGRDGYTF
>.|TRBJ2-7|.|15|TRBV19
TGTGCCAGTAGTATCCGAAGGGGGAGCTCCTACGAGCAGTACTTC
CASSIRRGSSYEQYF
>TRBD2|TRBJ2-3|few|18|TRBV7-2
TGTGCCAGCAGCCTCACCTATAGCGGGGGGGTAGGCACAGATACGCAGTATTTT
CASSLTYSGGVGTDTQYF
>.|TRBJ1-5|.|16|TRBV19
TGTGCCAGTAGTGTCACCGGGACTCCCAGCAATCAGCCCCAGCATTTT
CASSVTGTPSNQPQHF
>.|TRBJ1-2|.|13|TRBV6-1
TGTGCCAGCAACCCGCACGGGAACTATGGCTACACCTTC
CASNPHGNYGYTF
>.|TRBJ2-7|.|15|TRBV27
TGTGCCAGCAGTCTAAAACCATCAGGGGACTACGAGCAGTACTTC
CASSLKPSGDYEQYF
>.|TRBJ1-4|.|14|TRBV19
TGTGCCAGTAGAAACCCGGGATATAATGAAAAACTGTTTTTT
CASRNPGYNEKLFF
>TRBD1|TRBJ2-5|.|13|TRBV2
TGTGCCAGCATTCCCGACGGGGGACAGGCCCAGTACTTC
CASIPDGGQAQYF
>TRBD2|TRBJ2-7|.|15|TRBV5-1
TGCGCCAGCAGCTTGGAAGGGACTAGCGGCTACGAGCAGTACTTC
CASSLEGTSGYEQYF
>TRBD2|TRBJ2-7|once|19|TRBV7-8
TGTGCCAGCAGCTTACTCCCGACTAGCGGGGGGACCAGCTCCTACGAGCAGTACTTC
CASSLLPTSGGTSSYEQYF
>.|TRBJ1-4|.|16|TRBV27
TGTGCCAGCAGTTTATCGATTACGGGGTTTAGTGAAAAACTGTTTTTT
CASSLSITGFSEKLFF
>TRBD1|TRBJ1-3|.|15|TRBV5-5
TGTGCCAGCAGCTTGGGGCAGGGGGCTGGAAACACCATATATTTT
CASSLGQGAGNTIYF
>.|TRBJ2-1|.|13|TRBV29-1
TGCAGCGGGGAGACAGGACCAGGGGATGAGCAGTTCTTC
CSGETGPGDEQFF
>TRBD1|TRBJ2-6|.|18|TRBV18
TGTGCCAGCTCACAGCGGACAGGGGGCACGGGAGGGGCCAACGTCCTGACTTTC
CASSQRTGGTGGANVLTF
>TRBD1|TRBJ2-7|.|16|TRBV5-6
TGTGCCAGCAGCTTGGGCTGGACAGGGTACAACTACGAGCAGTACTTC
CASSLGWTGYNYEQYF
>.|TRBJ2-2|.|13|TRBV5-1
TGCGCCAGCAGCTTGGCCCCACAGAGGGAGATGTTTTTT
CASSLAPQREMFF
>TRBD1|TRBJ1-4|once|15|TRBV6-5
TGTGCCAGCAGAGTGGACAGGGGCCAAAATGAAAAACTGTTTTTT
CASRVDRGQNEKLFF
>.|TRBJ1-1|.|13|TRBV10-3
TGTGCCATCAGTGAGTCGATGGTCAGAGAAGCTTTCTTT
CAISESMVREAFF
>.|TRBJ1-2|few|13|TRBV25-1
TGTGCCAGCAGTGCCCCAGGGCGGTATGGCTACACCTTC
CASSAPGRYGYTF
>TRBD1|TRBJ1-4|once|14|TRBV6-1
TGTGCCAGCAGTGCCCGGACAGGGGGTGAAAAACTGTTTTTT
CASSARTGGEKLFF
>TRBD2|TRBJ2-5|.|13|TRBV6-5
TGTGCCAGCAGTCGGGGGGGCTACGAGACCCAGTACTTC
CASSRGGYETQYF
>TRBD1|TRBJ2-7|.|15|TRBV10-3
TGTGCCATCAGTGATCTCGGGACAGGGGTCTACGAGCAGTACTTC
CAISDLGTGVYEQYF
>.|TRBJ1-1|.|14|TRBV12-1
TGTGCCAGCAGCTTTAGACAGGGGTACACTGAAGCTTTCTTT
CASSFRQGYTEAFF
>TRBD2|TRBJ2-7|.|15|TRBV7-9
TGTGCCAGCAGCCTTTCCGTGACTAGCATTTACGAGCAGTACTTC
CASSLSVTSIYEQYF
>TRBD1|TRBJ2-7|.|15|TRBV5-4
TGTGCCAGCAGCTTGGGCGGGACAGGGCGAGTCGAGCAGTACTTC
CASSLGGTGRVEQYF
>TRBD1|TRBJ2-4|.|14|TRBV19
TGTGCCAGTAGTATAGATCGGACAGGAAACATTCAGTACTTC
CASSIDRTGNIQYF
>.|TRBJ1-5|.|14|TRBV14
TGTGCCAGCAGCCCTTCAGGGAGGAATCAGCCCCAGCATTTT
CASSPSGRNQPQHF
>.|TRBJ2-3|.|14|TRBV7-2
TGTGCCAGCAGCTACGGGGGAGCCACAGATACGCAGTATTTT
CASSYGGATDTQYF
>.|TRBJ2-1|once|14|TRBV6-1
TGTGCCTCTCTCAACAGGGCTTGGCACAATGAGCAGTTCTTC
CASLNRAWHNEQFF
>TRBD2|TRBJ2-3|once|16|TRBV5-1
TGCGCCAGCAGCTGGGGGGGGAACCCTAGCACAGATACGCAGTATTTT
CASSWGGNPSTDTQYF
>.|TRBJ1-1|.|16|TRBV6-1
TGTGCCAGCAGTGTCGACATCTTCCCCATGAACACTGAAGCTTTCTTT
CASSVDIFPMNTEAFF
>TRBD1|TRBJ1-1|.|16|TRBV23-1
TGCGCCAGCAGTCAATCGATTCATGTGGGGGACAGTGGAGCTTTCTTT
CASSQSIHVGDSGAFF
>TRBD1|TRBJ2-7|.|13|TRBV6-5
TGTGCCAGCAGACAGGGGTACTTCTACGAGCAGTACTTC
CASRQGYFYEQYF
>.|TRBJ2-7|.|13|TRBV7-2
TGTGCCAGCAGTCACAGGGAGGGCTACGAGCAGTACTTC
CASSHREGYEQYF
>.|TRBJ2-1|.|14|TRBV19
TGTGCCAGTAGTTACTCGGCGGGACACAATGAGCAGTTCTTC
CASSYSAGHNEQFF
>.|TRBJ2-3|.|14|TRBV7-9
TGTGCCAGCAGCTTATTCGGTATGACAGATACGCAGTATTTT
CASSLFGMTDTQYF
>TRBD2|TRBJ2-7|.|17|TRBV7-8
TGTGCCAGCAGCTCGGTTTCCTCGACTAGCGGAGAATACGAGCAGTACTTC
CASSSVSSTSGEYEQYF
>TRBD2|TRBJ2-1|once|17|TRBV7-2
TGTGCCAGCAGCTTAGGGGGCCTAGCGGGAGGCTACAATGAGCAGTTCTTC
CASSLGGLAGGYNEQFF
>.|TRBJ2-5|.|14|TRBV6-1
TGTGCCAGCAGTGAACTACGGGGGCAAGAGACCCAGTACTTC
CASSELRGQETQYF
>TRBD2|TRBJ2-3|.|13|TRBV19
TGTGCCAGTAAGCGGGGAGGAACAGATACGCAGTATTTT
CASKRGGTDTQYF
>.|TRBJ1-2|.|13|TRBV7-3
TGTGCCAGCAGCTTAGCCCGGGAAGAAAGCTACACCTTC
CASSLAREESYTF
>.|TRBJ2-2|.|15|TRBV2
TGTGCCAGCAGTGGAACAGGGAGGAACACCGGGGAGCTGTTTTTT
CASSGTGRNTGELFF
>.|TRBJ2-7|.|12|TRBV5-4
TGTGCCAGCAGTTGGACTGGCGGCGAGCAGTACTTC
CASSWTGGEQYF